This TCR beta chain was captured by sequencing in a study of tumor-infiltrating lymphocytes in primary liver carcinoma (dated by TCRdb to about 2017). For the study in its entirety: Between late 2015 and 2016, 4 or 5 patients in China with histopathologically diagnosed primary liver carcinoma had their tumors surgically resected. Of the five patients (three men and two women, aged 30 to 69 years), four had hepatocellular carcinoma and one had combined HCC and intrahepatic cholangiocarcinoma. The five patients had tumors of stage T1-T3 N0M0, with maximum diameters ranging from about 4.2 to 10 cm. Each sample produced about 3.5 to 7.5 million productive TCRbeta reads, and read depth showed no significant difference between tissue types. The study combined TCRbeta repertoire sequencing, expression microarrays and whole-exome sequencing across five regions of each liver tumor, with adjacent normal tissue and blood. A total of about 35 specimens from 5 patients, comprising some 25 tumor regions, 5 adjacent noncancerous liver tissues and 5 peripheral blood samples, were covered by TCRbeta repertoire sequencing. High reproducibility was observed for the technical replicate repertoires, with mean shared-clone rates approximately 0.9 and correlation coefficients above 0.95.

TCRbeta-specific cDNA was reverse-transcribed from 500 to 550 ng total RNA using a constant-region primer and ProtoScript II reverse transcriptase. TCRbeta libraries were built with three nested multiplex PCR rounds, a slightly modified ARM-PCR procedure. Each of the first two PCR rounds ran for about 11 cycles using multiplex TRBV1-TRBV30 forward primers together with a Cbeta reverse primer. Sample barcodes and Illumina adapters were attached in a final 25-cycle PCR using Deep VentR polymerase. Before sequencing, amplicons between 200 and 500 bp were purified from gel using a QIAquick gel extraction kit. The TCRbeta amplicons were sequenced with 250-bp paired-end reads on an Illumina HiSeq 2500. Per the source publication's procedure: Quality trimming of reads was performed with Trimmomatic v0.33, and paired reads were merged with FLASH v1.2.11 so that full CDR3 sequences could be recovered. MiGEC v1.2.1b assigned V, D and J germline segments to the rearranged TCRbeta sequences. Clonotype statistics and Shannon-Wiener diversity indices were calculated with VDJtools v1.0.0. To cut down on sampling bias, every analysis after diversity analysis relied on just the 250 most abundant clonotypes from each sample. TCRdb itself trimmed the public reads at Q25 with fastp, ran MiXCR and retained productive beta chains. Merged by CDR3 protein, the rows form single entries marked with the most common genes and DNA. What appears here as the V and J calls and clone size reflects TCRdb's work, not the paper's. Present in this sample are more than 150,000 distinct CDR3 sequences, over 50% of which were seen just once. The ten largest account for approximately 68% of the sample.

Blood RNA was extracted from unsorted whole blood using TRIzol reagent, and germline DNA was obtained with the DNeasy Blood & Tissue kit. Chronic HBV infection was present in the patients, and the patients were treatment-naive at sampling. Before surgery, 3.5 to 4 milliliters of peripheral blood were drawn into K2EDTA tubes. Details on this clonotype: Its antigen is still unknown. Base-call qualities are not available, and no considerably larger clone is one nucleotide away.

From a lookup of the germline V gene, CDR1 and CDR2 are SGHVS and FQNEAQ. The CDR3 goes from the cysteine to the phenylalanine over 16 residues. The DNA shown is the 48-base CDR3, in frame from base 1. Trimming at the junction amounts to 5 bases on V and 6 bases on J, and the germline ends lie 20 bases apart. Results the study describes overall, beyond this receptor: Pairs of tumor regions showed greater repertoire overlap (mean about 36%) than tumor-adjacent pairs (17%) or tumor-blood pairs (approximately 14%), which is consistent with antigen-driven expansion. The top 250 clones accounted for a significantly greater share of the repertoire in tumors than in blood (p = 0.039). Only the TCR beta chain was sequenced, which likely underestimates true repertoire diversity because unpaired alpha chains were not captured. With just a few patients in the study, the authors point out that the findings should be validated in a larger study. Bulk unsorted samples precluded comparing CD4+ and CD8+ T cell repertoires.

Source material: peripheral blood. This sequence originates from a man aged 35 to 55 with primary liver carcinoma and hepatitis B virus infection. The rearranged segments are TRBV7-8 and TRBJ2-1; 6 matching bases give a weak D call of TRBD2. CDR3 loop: CASSPFSGYSVNEQFF. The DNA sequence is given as TGTGCCAGCAGCCCGTTTAGCGGTTACTCCGTCAATGAGCAGTTCTTC.